A single T cell receptor (beta chain) is shown here with its context. Its antigen is not known. To make TCR beta libraries, researchers used iRepertoire HTBI primers and Arm-PCR of CDR3 regions. One entry per CDR3 protein results from TCRdb running MiXCR on the multiplex PCR reads. The sample shows around 240,000 distinct CDR3 sequences, around a sixth of them seen only once. The sample comes from a study of regulatory T cells in long-lasting Graves disease. Study-wide results and caveats: A limited number of samples was an acknowledged limitation.

The germline V gene encodes CDR1 LNHDA and CDR2 SQIVND (reference sequence). J lost 2 bases, V lost 7 bases, and 11 bases had no gene match. CDR3 length: 16 residues. Stated time point: newly diagnosed GD, antithyroid drugs for less than 3 months. PBMC-derived RNA was used for the TCR library. This sample was shared with a second study, whose subject was T cells in Graves' hyperthyroidism and ophthalmopathy. According to that study: Graves' hyperthyroidism without ophthalmopathy progression within 18 months was termed stable.

Sequencing was performed on peripheral blood mononuclear cells (PBMCs), taken at new diagnosis, from a patient treated with antithyroid drugs. This chain links TRBV19 with TRBJ1-2; 9 nucleotides align to TRBD1. This TCR was recovered from a woman between 25 and 40 years old with Graves disease. The CDR3 bases are TGTGCCAGTATGGTCGCCGGGACAGGGCTCAACTATGGCTACACCTTC. Translated: CASMVAGTGLNYGYTF.